These 32 T cell receptor beta chains were all obtained from the same sample, sequenced in a study of molecular identifiers for immune sequencing clone quantification. TCRdb fed the PCR reads into MiXCR, producing one record per CDR3 protein. The sample has nearly 650,000 distinct CDR3 sequences, about 25% seen once. Sample: naive CD8+ T cells from blood, with Jurkat cell RNA spiked in. Described subset: FACS-sorted CD8+CD4-CCR7+CD45RA+ naive T cells. The receptors stem from a human donor in good health. Some libraries in this study had Jurkat cell RNA spiked in.

The chain links TRBV20-1 to TRBJ2-7; a possible D gene is TRBD1 (5 bases). This CDR3 spans 16 amino acids. Looked up from germline, CDR1 is DFQATT and CDR2 is SNEGSKA (reference sequence). CDR3 sequence reads: CSLVDTPTVESYEQYF. For the CDR3, the DNA is TGCAGCCTAGTGGATACCCCGACAGTCGAATCCTACGAGCAGTACTTC.

Ten or more counts support this clonotype. The chain is built from TRBV6-2 or TRBV6-3 and TRBJ1-5; D perhaps matches TRBD1 (5 bases). CDR3 size: 18 residues. V lost 6 bases and J 6 bases, leaving 27 bases between the germline ends. Germline loops: CDR1 MNHEY, CDR2 SVGEGT. CDR3 coding DNA: TGTGCCAGCAGCTCGTACTCACCGACGGGAAGCGGGGGTCAGCCCCAGCATTTT. It codes for CASSSYSPTGSGGQPQHF.

Note on this clonotype: The junction differs from germline at one of its ends, possibly a read error. The chain uses TRBV11-2 and TRBJ2-5; TRBD2 aligns across 14 bases. The CDR3 totals 18 residues. Germline-derived CDR1 and CDR2 are SGHAT and FQNNGV. CDR3 residues: CAGSLLGTSGGYIETQYF. The CDR3 nucleotides are TGTGCCGGCAGCTTACTCGGGACTAGCGGGGGCTATATAGAGACCCAGTACTTC. The variable domain in full, with the rest retrieved from reference TRBV11-2 and TRBJ2-5, is EAGVAQSPRYKIIEKRQSVAFWCNPISGHATLYWYQQILGQGPKLLIQFQNNGVVDDSQLPKDRFSAERLKGVDSTLKIQPAKLEDSAVYLCAGSLLGTSGGYIETQYFGPGTRLLVL.

This clonotype was counted ten times or more. This chain connects TRBV11-2 to TRBJ2-3, with 7 positions matching TRBD2. Germline V gene data show CDR1 as SGHAT and CDR2 as FQNNGV. The CDR3 is 15 residues long. The junction had 9 bases not matched to a gene; V was cut back by 5 bases and J by 4 bases. CDR3: CASSRTSALSDTQYF. The CDR3 DNA reads TGTGCCAGCAGCCGGACTAGTGCGCTTTCAGATACGCAGTATTTT.

This chain uses TRBV4-1 with TRBJ2-1; TRBD1 matches at 9 bases. This CDR3 comprises 16 residues. Germline V gene sequence: CDR1 MGHRA, CDR2 YSYEKL. V lost 4 bases and J lost 6; bases outside the gene matches: 10. CDR3 region: CASSLLPGQGSNEQFF. CDR3 nucleotides: TGCGCCAGCAGCCTACTCCCAGGACAGGGGAGCAATGAGCAGTTCTTC.

The table lists this clonotype with a few counts. The V call is TRBV27, the J call TRBJ2-7; 10 bases align to TRBD2. The CDR3 loop spans 19 amino acids. With 6 bases clipped from V and 0 bases from J, the junction kept 17 bases outside the gene matches. The V gene's germline CDR1 is MNHEY and CDR2 SMNVEV (reference sequence). The CDR3 DNA follows: TGTGCCAGCAGCCCCCCTCGAGGGACTAGCGCCTTCAGCTCCTACGAGCAGTACTTC. Translated, it gives CASSPPRGTSAFSSYEQYF.

This clonotype was observed many times. V gene TRBV9 combines with J gene TRBJ1-1, with D unresolved. Germline-derived CDR1 and CDR2 are SGDLS and YYNGEE. The CDR3 contains 13 residues. Trimming shortened V by 0 bases and J by 7 bases, and 10 bases separated the two germline ends. The CDR3 protein is CASSVGEGGEAFF. DNA for the CDR3: TGTGCCAGCAGCGTAGGGGAGGGAGGTGAAGCTTTCTTT.

This clonotype appeared a few times. This chain links TRBV4-3 with TRBJ2-1; 10 nucleotides align to TRBD2. The germline V gene has CDR1 LGHNA and CDR2 YSLEER. The V segment lost 3 bases and the J segment 3 bases; nucleotides outside the gene matches: 2. The CDR3 runs 15 residues. In nucleotides, the CDR3 is TGCGCCAGCAGCCACACTAGCGGGGACTACAATGAGCAGTTCTTC. Its translation: CASSHTSGDYNEQFF.

This clonotype was counted many times. CDR3 sequence reads: CSRVEIRSGANVLTF. The DNA of the CDR3 is TGCAGCAGGGTAGAGATACGCTCTGGGGCCAACGTCCTGACTTTC. The chain links TRBV29-1 to TRBJ2-6; D is undetermined. Germline values: CDR1 SQVTM, CDR2 ANQGSEA. CDR3 size: 15 residues. The V gene lost 8 bases and the J gene lost 0 bases, with 14 bases spanning the gap.

The table lists this clonotype with a few counts. One base away lies a much larger clone, so this may be a sequencing read error. The conserved phenylalanine or tryptophan is not found at the CDR3 terminus, so this likely reflects a read error. The rearrangement uses TRBV9 and TRBJ2-7, with 7 positions matching TRBD2. The V gene end was trimmed by 4 bases and the J gene end by 3 bases; junction bases not matched to a gene: 4. This CDR3 contains 13 residues. The germline CDR1 and CDR2 sequences are SGDLS and YYNGEE. CDR3: CASSRAGYYEQYL. The CDR3 DNA follows: TGTGCCAGCAGCCGAGCGGGGTACTACGAGCAGTACCTC.

In this sample, this clonotype turned up many times. The gene calls are TRBV18 and TRBJ2-7; TRBD1 agrees at 8 bases. The CDR3 runs 14 residues. After removal of 3 bases from V and 4 bases from J, the junction contained 5 bases not matched to a gene. The germline V gene encodes CDR1 KGHSH and CDR2 LQKENI. CDR3 bases: TGTGCCAGCTCACCCCCAGACAGGGGTTACGAGCAGTACTTC. Translation gives CASSPPDRGYEQYF. The entire variable domain, with the rest obtained from reference TRBV18 and TRBJ2-7, is as follows: NAGVMQNPRHLVRRRGQEARLRCSPMKGHSHVYWYRQLPEEGLKFMVYLQKENIIDESGMPKERFSAEFPKEGPSILRIQQVVRGDSAAYFCASSPPDRGYEQYFGPGTRLTVT.

V is TRBV21-1 and J is TRBJ2-7. TRBV21-1 is listed as a pseudogene. This CDR3 has 16 residues. The CDR3 reads CASSKGWQDLNYEQYF. The CDR3 coding sequence is TGTGCCAGCAGCAAAGGGTGGCAGGACCTAAACTACGAGCAGTACTTC.

In its sample, this clonotype was seen a few times. One junction end disagrees with the germline gene, perhaps due to a read error. The chain carries TRBV5-3 and TRBJ2-1; weak D call: TRBD2 (5 bases). TRBV5-3 is known as an ORF, though its function is uncertain. The CDR3 length is 13 residues. CDR3 region: CASSLALDSEQFF. Here the CDR3 DNA reads TGTGCCAGCAGCTTGGCCTTGGACTCCGAGCAGTTCTTC.

This clonotype was seen many times. The V and J genes are TRBV12-3 or TRBV12-4 and TRBJ2-3, with TRBD2 matching 7 bases. The CDR3 covers 15 residues. V shed 2 bases and J 0 bases; nucleotides not matched to a gene: 2. In DNA form, the CDR3 reads TGTGCCAGCAGTTTAAGCGGGATTAGCACAGATACGCAGTATTTT. Residues: CASSLSGISTDTQYF.

This clonotype showed up just a few times. This may arise from a read error, as a much more abundant clone is one base away. The chain has TRBV30 and TRBJ1-1; no reliable D call. V was trimmed by 2 bases and J by 4 bases, leaving 17 bases between them. The CDR3 contains 15 residues. Germline CDR1 is GTSNPN and CDR2 is SVGIG (reference sequence). CDR3 residues: CAWSLQRTTSTEAFF. CDR3 coding DNA: TGTGCCTGGAGTTTACAGCGAACGACGAGCACTGAAGCTTTCTTT. Full variable domain (missing parts from reference TRBV30 and TRBJ1-1): SQTIHQWPATLVQPVGSPLSLECTVEGTSNPNLYWYRQAAGRGLQLLFYSVGIGQISSEVPQNLSASRPQDRQFILSSKKLLLSDSGFYLCAWSLQRTTSTEAFFGQGTRLTVV.

DNA of the CDR3: TGCAGCGTCTCAAGAGGAGAGTTTTACTACAATGAGCAGTTCTTC. Translation: CSVSRGEFYYNEQFF. This chain joins TRBV29-1 and TRBJ2-1; D unresolved. Germline lookup yields CDR1 SQVTM and CDR2 ANQGSEA. V gave up 6 bases and J gave up 3 bases, with 18 bases separating them. The CDR3 covers 15 residues.

This clonotype was recorded many times. V is TRBV19 and J is TRBJ1-1; D possibly corresponds to TRBD1 (5 bases). V lost 9 bases and J lost 5, with 16 bases in between. CDR3 length: 13 amino acids. The germline CDR1 and CDR2 sequences are LNHDA and SQIVND (reference sequence). CDR3 nucleotide sequence: TGTGCCAGCCAGGACATACTGACTACTGAAGCTTTCTTT. This sequence encodes CASQDILTTEAFF.

This clonotype was recorded many times. A read error may account for a junction end that differs from germline. The V and J genes are TRBV9 and TRBJ2-3, with D possibly being TRBD2 (5 bases). The CDR3 is made up of 14 amino acids. The germline CDR1 and CDR2 sequences are SGDLS and YYNGEE. CDR3 in amino acids: CASSVGDYTHTQYF. The CDR3 DNA is TGTGCCAGCAGCGTAGGTGACTACACACATACGCAGTATTTT.

This sequence joins TRBV6-6 and TRBJ2-5; maybe TRBD2 (6 bases). Germline V lookup: CDR1 MNHNY, CDR2 SVGAGI (reference sequence). The CDR3 runs to 17 residues. The V end was cut by 0 bases, the J end by 2 bases, with 16 bases between. In DNA, the CDR3 is TGTGCCAGCAGTTACTCAAGGGACCCGGGGGTACAAGAGACCCAGTACTTC. Encoded protein: CASSYSRDPGVQETQYF.

The chain links TRBV27 to TRBJ2-7, with 12 bases fitting TRBD1. CDR1 and CDR2 from the germline V gene are MNHEY and SMNVEV (reference sequence). CDR3 length equals 17 residues. Trimming took 5 bases from V and 3 from J; bases not matched to a gene: 11. Here the CDR3 reads CASSGTGTGGSNYEQYF. The CDR3 nucleotides are TGTGCCAGCAGTGGTACCGGGACAGGGGGCAGCAACTACGAGCAGTACTTC.

This clonotype was picked up many times. The gene calls are TRBV28 and TRBJ2-7; the D gene is possibly TRBD2 (5 bases). This CDR3 region has 13 residues. V dropped 6 bases and J dropped 2 bases, with 11 bases sitting between them. Per germline, CDR1 MDHEN and CDR2 SYDVKM. In nucleotides, the CDR3 is TGTGCCAGCAGGTCCTACGGGACCTACGAGCAGTACTTC. As protein: CASRSYGTYEQYF.

The chain uses TRBV9 and TRBJ1-1; D unclear. The V end was cut by 2 bases, the J end by 3 bases, with 11 bases between. This CDR3 has 14 residues. Germline values: CDR1 SGDLS, CDR2 YYNGEE. The CDR3 DNA reads TGTGCCAGCAGCGTCTCCTTTGGGGACACTGAAGCTTTCTTT. This gives the protein CASSVSFGDTEAFF.

This clonotype has ten or more counts. The rearrangement uses TRBV9 and TRBJ2-1, with D perhaps matching TRBD2 (6 bases). The V gene's germline CDR1 is SGDLS and CDR2 YYNGEE. V dropped 2 bases and J dropped 6 bases, with 9 bases sitting between them. CDR3 length: 13 amino acids. The CDR3 reads CASSVSGGNEQFF. CDR3 in DNA: TGTGCCAGCAGCGTTTCCGGGGGCAATGAGCAGTTCTTC.

This clonotype was picked up many times. V gene TRBV5-4 combines with J gene TRBJ1-1; D unresolved. Looked up from germline, CDR1 is SGHNT and CDR2 is YYREEE (reference sequence). The V gene lost 2 bases and the J gene lost 2 bases, with 4 bases spanning the gap. The CDR3 extends over 12 amino acids. CDR3 DNA: TGTGCCAGCAGCTTTACTAACACTGAAGCTTTCTTT. It translates to CASSFTNTEAFF.

About this clonotype: Being one base from a much bigger clone, this may be a read error. The CDR3 here is CAGSPFHGVPYEQYF. In nucleotides, the CDR3 is TGTGCCGGCAGCCCCTTCCATGGAGTCCCCTACGAGCAGTACTTC. The chain has TRBV5-5 and TRBJ2-7; D not certain. CDR1 is SGHKS and CDR2 is YYEKEE in the germline V gene (reference sequence). The CDR3 is made up of 15 amino acids.

The chain uses TRBV28 and TRBJ2-2; TRBD2 might be the D (5 bases). The V gene's germline CDR1 is MDHEN and CDR2 SYDVKM. Trimming left V 1 base short and J 0 bases short, with 9 bases between. This CDR3 is built from 16 residues. CDR3: CASSLLYGANTGELFF. CDR3 coding DNA: TGTGCCAGCAGTTTATTGTACGGGGCGAACACCGGGGAGCTGTTTTTT.

With regard to this clonotype: A much more abundant neighbour one base away suggests this may be a read error. The chain couples TRBV7-9 to TRBJ2-3; tentatively, D is TRBD2 (7 bases). This CDR3 is built from 17 residues. Germline CDR1 is SEHNR and CDR2 is FQNEAQ (reference sequence). Here the CDR3 reads CTSTYSGGPYSTDTQYF. The CDR3 nucleotides read TGTACCAGCACCTATTCCGGGGGGCCCTATAGCACAGATACGCAGTATTTT. Variable domain in full (rest from reference TRBV7-9 and TRBJ2-3): DTGVSQNPRHKITKRGQNVTFRCDPISEHNRLYWYRQTLGQGPEFLTYFQNEAQLEKSRLLSDRFSAERPKGSFSTLEIQRTEQGDSAMYLCTSTYSGGPYSTDTQYFGPGTRLTVL.

Only a few counts were recorded for this clonotype. This chain uses TRBV27 with TRBJ2-7; D gene uncertain. V lost 5 bases, J lost 3 bases, and 11 bases lay in between. Germline CDR1 MNHEY, CDR2 SMNVEV (reference sequence). This CDR3 comprises 13 residues. The CDR3 DNA follows: TGTGCCAGCAGTGTGCTAGGGAACTACGAGCAGTACTTC. Its translation is CASSVLGNYEQYF.

This clonotype was recorded a few times. The genes are TRBV4-1 and TRBJ2-3; maybe TRBD1 (5 bases). V lost 4 bases and J lost 6, with 11 bases in between. Per germline, CDR1 MGHRA and CDR2 YSYEKL. CDR3 size: 13 residues. CDR3 loop: CASSPNSGDTQYF. The DNA of the CDR3 is TGCGCCAGCAGCCCTAACTCAGGGGATACGCAGTATTTT.

Points on this clonotype: A much larger clone sits a single nucleotide away, making a read error possible. The genes are TRBV7-2 and TRBJ2-3, with D possibly called TRBD1 or TRBD2 (5 bases each). The CDR3 extends over 15 amino acids. Germline V gene lookup returns CDR1 SGHTA and CDR2 FQGNSA. The CDR3 protein is CASSPRGGYGDKQYF. The CDR3, as DNA: TGTGCCAGCAGCCCCCGGGGCGGGTATGGAGATAAGCAGTATTTT.

This clonotype was seen only a few times. The genes are TRBV5-4 and TRBJ2-7; 8 nucleotides match TRBD1. The J segment lost 3 bases and the V segment lost 4 bases, leaving 9 bases of the junction unmatched. Per germline, CDR1 SGHNT and CDR2 YYREEE (reference sequence). The CDR3 runs 15 residues. In DNA form, the CDR3 reads TGTGCCAGCAGCCTACATCCAGGGGGCAGCTACGAGCAGTACTTC. Protein sequence: CASSLHPGGSYEQYF.

The V call is TRBV19, the J call TRBJ2-7; either TRBD1 or TRBD2 may supply D (6 bases each). CDR1 and CDR2 from the germline V gene are LNHDA and SQIVND (reference sequence). Trimming pared 8 bases from V and 0 bases from J, leaving 17 bases between. The CDR3 totals 15 residues. In DNA, the CDR3 is TGTGCCAGTGGGTTAACAGGGACTCCCTCCTACGAGCAGTACTTC. Its protein is CASGLTGTPSYEQYF.